This is a list of T cell receptor beta chains from one sample in a study of T cells in Graves' hyperthyroidism and ophthalmopathy. TCRdb re-called the multiplex PCR reads with MiXCR, one entry per CDR3 protein. In the table there are a few hundred thousand distinct CDR3 sequences, around 20% of which are singletons. Sequencing was carried out using blood. These receptors originate from a man aged 18 to 35 with Graves' ophthalmopathy. CDR3s include the opening cysteine and the closing phenylalanine or tryptophan. D genes are given only for firm matches. Expanded clones get a size class; other rows say once, few or many, or leave the size out.

J gene,V gene,clone size,D gene,CDR3 protein,CDR3 DNA
TRBJ2-1,TRBV4-1,.,TRBD2,CASSPYGGGAHEQFF,TGCGCCAGCAGCCCTTATGGCGGGGGGGCGCATGAGCAGTTCTTC
TRBJ1-5,TRBV9,.,TRBD1,CASSVTGVYNQPQHF,TGTGCCAGCAGCGTCACAGGGGTTTACAATCAGCCCCAGCATTTT
TRBJ1-2,TRBV29-1,many,.,CSVGETDFGYTF,TGCAGCGTGGGGGAGACAGATTTCGGCTACACCTTC
TRBJ2-3,TRBV6-1,many,.,CASSFQGDTQYF,TGTGCCAGCAGTTTCCAGGGAGATACGCAGTATTTT
TRBJ2-5,TRBV6-5,many,TRBD2,CASSYQWGGYQETQYF,TGTGCCAGCAGTTACCAGTGGGGGGGATACCAAGAGACCCAGTACTTC
TRBJ1-4,TRBV5-1,.,.,CASSLAGSAPEKLFF,TGCGCCAGCAGCTTGGCGGGCAGCGCCCCCGAAAAACTGTTTTTT
TRBJ1-1,TRBV3-1,many,TRBD1,CASSAFQGAEAFF,TGTGCCAGCAGCGCCTTCCAGGGGGCTGAAGCTTTCTTT
TRBJ2-1,TRBV7-3,many,TRBD1,CASSLDRGNEQFF,TGTGCCAGCAGCTTAGACAGGGGAAATGAGCAGTTCTTC
TRBJ2-3,TRBV6-2/TRBV6-3,few,.,CASGYSREPDTQYF,TGTGCCAGCGGTTACTCGAGGGAACCAGATACACAGTATTTT
TRBJ1-4,TRBV7-9,.,TRBD1,CASSLVGTANEKLFF,TGTGCCAGCAGCTTAGTGGGGACAGCTAATGAAAAACTGTTTTTT
TRBJ1-4,TRBV19,.,.,CASKVQVANEKLFF,TGTGCCAGTAAGGTGCAGGTAGCTAATGAAAAACTGTTTTTT
TRBJ2-7,TRBV20-1,few,.,CSASPVYEQYF,TGCAGTGCCTCGCCCGTCTACGAGCAGTACTTC
TRBJ2-7,TRBV6-1,many,TRBD1,CASRSGQGDYEQYF,TGTGCCAGCAGATCAGGACAGGGGGACTACGAGCAGTACTTC
TRBJ1-6,TRBV9,many,.,CASSVPYSGSPLHF,TGTGCCAGCAGCGTCCCCTACTCGGGTTCACCCCTCCACTTT
TRBJ1-2,TRBV12-3/TRBV12-4,many,.,CASSFAPRDYGYTF,TGTGCCAGCAGTTTCGCGCCCAGGGATTACGGCTACACCTTC
TRBJ2-1,TRBV28,many,.,CASSFMRSSYNEQFF,TGTGCCAGCAGTTTTATGAGGAGCTCCTACAATGAGCAGTTCTTC
TRBJ1-2,TRBV20-1,many,.,CSARGERLGRYTF,TGCAGTGCTAGAGGAGAGCGTCTTGGACGGTACACCTTC
TRBJ2-1,TRBV6-1,many,.,CASGISYRARNEQFF,TGTGCCAGCGGCATCTCGTACAGGGCTCGCAATGAGCAGTTCTTC
TRBJ2-3,TRBV20-1,many,TRBD1,CSVSVRQGSTDTQYF,TGCAGTGTGAGTGTCCGACAGGGGAGCACAGATACGCAGTATTTT
TRBJ1-1,TRBV12-3/TRBV12-4,many,.,CASKFGTEAFF,TGTGCCAGCAAATTTGGGACTGAAGCTTTCTTT
TRBJ1-6,TRBV18,.,TRBD1,CASSPGQGAHSPLHF,TGTGCCAGCTCCCCGGGACAGGGAGCCCATTCACCCCTCCACTTT
TRBJ1-1,TRBV4-1,.,TRBD1,CASSQRWDSSYEAFF,TGCGCCAGCAGCCAAAGGTGGGACAGTTCTTATGAAGCTTTCTTT
TRBJ2-3,TRBV7-8,many,TRBD2,CASSFEPTSGDTDTQYF,TGTGCCAGCAGCTTCGAGCCGACTAGCGGGGACACAGATACGCAGTATTTT
TRBJ2-5,TRBV9,many,.,CASSVVSATQETQYF,TGTGCCAGCAGCGTAGTTTCCGCTACCCAAGAGACCCAGTACTTC
TRBJ1-5,TRBV27,many,.,CASRGAHQGQGRSNQPQHF,TGTGCCAGCAGGGGGGCGCACCAGGGACAAGGGAGGAGCAATCAGCCCCAGCATTTT
TRBJ1-1,TRBV27,.,TRBD1,CASSPNRGTGEAFF,TGTGCCAGCAGTCCCAATAGAGGGACAGGTGAAGCTTTCTTT
TRBJ2-5,TRBV24-1,few,.,CATSDFGGDETQYF,TGTGCCACCAGTGATTTCGGAGGGGATGAGACCCAGTACTTC
TRBJ2-1,TRBV7-9,many,.,CASSFEQGTYKQFF,TGTGCCAGCAGCTTTGAACAGGGAACTTATAAGCAGTTCTTC
TRBJ2-3,TRBV5-1,few,TRBD2,CASSLARLAGGYPPSTDTQYF,TGCGCCAGCTCGCTAGCCCGACTAGCGGGGGGATACCCACCAAGCACAGATACGCAGTATTTT
TRBJ1-5,TRBV2,many,.,CASSEGGNQPQHF,TGTGCCAGCAGTGAGGGGGGCAATCAGCCCCAGCATTTT
TRBJ2-1,TRBV2,many,.,CASSDLSGISYNEQFF,TGTGCCAGCAGTGACCTGAGCGGTATTTCCTACAATGAGCAGTTCTTC
TRBJ1-2,TRBV5-5,many,TRBD1,CASSWDRAHYGYTF,TGTGCCAGCAGCTGGGACAGGGCCCACTATGGCTACACCTTC
TRBJ1-4,TRBV9,.,.,CASSPGDATNEKLFF,TGTGCCAGCAGCCCCGGAGATGCAACTAATGAAAAACTGTTTTTT
TRBJ1-2,TRBV6-1,.,.,CASRLGAGEGYTF,TGTGCCAGCAGACTAGGGGCAGGGGAGGGCTACACCTTC
TRBJ1-6,TRBV7-9,few,.,CASSSQGWVGSPLHF,TGTGCCAGCAGCTCACAGGGTTGGGTGGGTTCACCCCTCCACTTT
TRBJ2-1,TRBV20-1,many,.,CSARASTLSSYNEQFF,TGCAGTGCTAGAGCCTCGACATTGAGCTCCTACAATGAGCAGTTCTTC
TRBJ1-6,TRBV7-2,few,.,CASSLVRDAAGTLHF,TGTGCCAGCAGCTTAGTACGGGACGCCGCTGGCACCCTCCACTTT
TRBJ2-2,TRBV15,.,.,CATSRVRFKNTGELFF,TGTGCCACCAGCAGAGTCAGGTTCAAAAACACCGGGGAGCTGTTTTTT
TRBJ2-1,TRBV2,.,.,CASSEAGAYNEQFF,TGTGCCAGCAGTGAAGCGGGAGCGTACAATGAGCAGTTCTTC
TRBJ1-2,TRBV9,many,.,CASSEGDYGYTF,TGTGCCAGCAGCGAGGGAGACTATGGCTACACCTTC
TRBJ1-2,TRBV11-2,once,TRBD1,CASSWLGQGDYGYTF,TGTGCCAGCAGCTGGCTCGGACAGGGAGACTATGGCTACACCTTC
TRBJ1-1,TRBV20-1,many,.,CSAPRSTVNTEAFF,TGCAGTGCTCCCAGATCGACGGTGAACACTGAAGCTTTCTTT
TRBJ2-4,TRBV28,few,TRBD1,CASSTGAIQYF,TGTGCCAGCAGTACAGGGGCCATTCAGTACTTC
TRBJ1-1,TRBV6-1,many,.,CASSEAGRAAFF,TGTGCCAGCAGTGAAGCAGGTAGGGCAGCTTTCTTT
TRBJ2-6,TRBV6-1,.,.,CASSQQASSGANVLTF,TGTGCCAGCAGCCAACAGGCATCCTCTGGGGCCAACGTCCTGACTTTC
TRBJ2-7,TRBV28,many,.,CASSGGPPYEQYF,TGTGCCAGCAGTGGTGGGCCCCCCTACGAGCAGTACTTC
TRBJ2-7,TRBV20-1,few,.,CSARDMGGPYEQYF,TGCAGTGCTAGAGATATGGGGGGACCTTACGAGCAGTACTTC
TRBJ2-7,TRBV10-2,.,.,CASNGQGIYEQYF,TGCGCCAGCAACGGGCAGGGGATCTACGAGCAGTACTTC
TRBJ2-7,TRBV13,many,TRBD2,CASSWGLSYEQYF,TGTGCCAGCAGCTGGGGACTATCCTACGAGCAGTACTTC
TRBJ1-1,TRBV6-1,few,TRBD1,CASRGTGGPAGFF,TGTGCCAGCAGAGGAACAGGGGGCCCCGCAGGTTTCTTT
TRBJ1-2,TRBV12-3/TRBV12-4,many,TRBD1,CASSTSGQGARGYTF,TGTGCCAGCAGTACCTCGGGACAGGGGGCGAGGGGCTACACCTTC
TRBJ2-1,TRBV12-3/TRBV12-4,many,TRBD2,CASTPLSGGVNEQFF,TGTGCCAGCACCCCCCTTAGCGGGGGTGTTAATGAGCAGTTCTTC
TRBJ2-1,TRBV6-1,many,TRBD1,CASSERTGGNEQFF,TGTGCCAGCAGTGAAAGAACAGGGGGCAATGAGCAGTTCTTC